Here is one T cell receptor (beta chain) with its context. As yet, its antigen is unknown. A much more abundant neighbour one base away suggests this may be a read error. The entry originates in a study of T cells in Graves' hyperthyroidism and ophthalmopathy. Template material for amplifying TCR beta CDR3 regions consisted of RNA transcripts. The TCR CDR3 first-round RT-PCR relied on the HTBI primer set. Via MiXCR, TCRdb re-called the multiplex PCR reads, giving one row per CDR3 protein. The data hold roughly 530,000 distinct CDR3 sequences, with about 15% observed a single time. General study results and limits: Most thyroid-expanded clonotypes above 0.001 were also found in blood. Ophthalmopathy onset followed model prediction by a median approximately 7 months.

For ophthalmopathy patients, the Clinical Activity Score was at least 3 and the NOSPECS grade at least 4; duration was under 3 months. The PBMCs had their origin in approximately 10 ml of fresh peripheral blood. In germline, CDR1 is LNHNV, CDR2 YYDKDF (reference sequence). The CDR3 is made up of 15 amino acids. The sequence was collected from a woman younger than 35 with Graves' ophthalmopathy. Sample: blood. The rearrangement uses TRBV15 and TRBJ2-7; D is tentatively TRBD1 or TRBD2 (7 bases each). The CDR3, as DNA: TGTGCCACCAGCAGAGATGGTGGGAGGGGGCAGGAGCAGCACTTC. Its protein is CATSRDGGRGQEQHF.